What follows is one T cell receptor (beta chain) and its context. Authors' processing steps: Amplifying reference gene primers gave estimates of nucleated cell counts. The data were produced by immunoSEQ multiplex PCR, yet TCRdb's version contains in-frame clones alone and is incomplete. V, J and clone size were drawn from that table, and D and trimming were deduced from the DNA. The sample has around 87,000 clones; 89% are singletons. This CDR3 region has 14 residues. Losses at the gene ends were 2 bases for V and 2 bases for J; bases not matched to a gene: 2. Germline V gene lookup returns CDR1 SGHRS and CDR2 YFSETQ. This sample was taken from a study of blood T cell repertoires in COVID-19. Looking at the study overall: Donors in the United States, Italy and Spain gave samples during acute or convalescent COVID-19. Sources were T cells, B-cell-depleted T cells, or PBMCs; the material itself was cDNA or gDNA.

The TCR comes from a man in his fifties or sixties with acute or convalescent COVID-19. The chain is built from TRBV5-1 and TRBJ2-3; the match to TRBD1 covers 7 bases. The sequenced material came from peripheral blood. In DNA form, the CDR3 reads TGCGCCAGCAGCTTACAGGGGTTCACAGATACGCAGTATTTT. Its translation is CASSLQGFTDTQYF. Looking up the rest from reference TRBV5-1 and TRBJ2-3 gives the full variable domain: KAGVTQTPRYLIKTRGQQVTLSCSPISGHRSVSWYQQTPGQGLQFLFEYFSETQRNKGNFPGRFSGRQFSNSRSEMNVSTLELGDSALYLCASSLQGFTDTQYFGPGTRLTVL.